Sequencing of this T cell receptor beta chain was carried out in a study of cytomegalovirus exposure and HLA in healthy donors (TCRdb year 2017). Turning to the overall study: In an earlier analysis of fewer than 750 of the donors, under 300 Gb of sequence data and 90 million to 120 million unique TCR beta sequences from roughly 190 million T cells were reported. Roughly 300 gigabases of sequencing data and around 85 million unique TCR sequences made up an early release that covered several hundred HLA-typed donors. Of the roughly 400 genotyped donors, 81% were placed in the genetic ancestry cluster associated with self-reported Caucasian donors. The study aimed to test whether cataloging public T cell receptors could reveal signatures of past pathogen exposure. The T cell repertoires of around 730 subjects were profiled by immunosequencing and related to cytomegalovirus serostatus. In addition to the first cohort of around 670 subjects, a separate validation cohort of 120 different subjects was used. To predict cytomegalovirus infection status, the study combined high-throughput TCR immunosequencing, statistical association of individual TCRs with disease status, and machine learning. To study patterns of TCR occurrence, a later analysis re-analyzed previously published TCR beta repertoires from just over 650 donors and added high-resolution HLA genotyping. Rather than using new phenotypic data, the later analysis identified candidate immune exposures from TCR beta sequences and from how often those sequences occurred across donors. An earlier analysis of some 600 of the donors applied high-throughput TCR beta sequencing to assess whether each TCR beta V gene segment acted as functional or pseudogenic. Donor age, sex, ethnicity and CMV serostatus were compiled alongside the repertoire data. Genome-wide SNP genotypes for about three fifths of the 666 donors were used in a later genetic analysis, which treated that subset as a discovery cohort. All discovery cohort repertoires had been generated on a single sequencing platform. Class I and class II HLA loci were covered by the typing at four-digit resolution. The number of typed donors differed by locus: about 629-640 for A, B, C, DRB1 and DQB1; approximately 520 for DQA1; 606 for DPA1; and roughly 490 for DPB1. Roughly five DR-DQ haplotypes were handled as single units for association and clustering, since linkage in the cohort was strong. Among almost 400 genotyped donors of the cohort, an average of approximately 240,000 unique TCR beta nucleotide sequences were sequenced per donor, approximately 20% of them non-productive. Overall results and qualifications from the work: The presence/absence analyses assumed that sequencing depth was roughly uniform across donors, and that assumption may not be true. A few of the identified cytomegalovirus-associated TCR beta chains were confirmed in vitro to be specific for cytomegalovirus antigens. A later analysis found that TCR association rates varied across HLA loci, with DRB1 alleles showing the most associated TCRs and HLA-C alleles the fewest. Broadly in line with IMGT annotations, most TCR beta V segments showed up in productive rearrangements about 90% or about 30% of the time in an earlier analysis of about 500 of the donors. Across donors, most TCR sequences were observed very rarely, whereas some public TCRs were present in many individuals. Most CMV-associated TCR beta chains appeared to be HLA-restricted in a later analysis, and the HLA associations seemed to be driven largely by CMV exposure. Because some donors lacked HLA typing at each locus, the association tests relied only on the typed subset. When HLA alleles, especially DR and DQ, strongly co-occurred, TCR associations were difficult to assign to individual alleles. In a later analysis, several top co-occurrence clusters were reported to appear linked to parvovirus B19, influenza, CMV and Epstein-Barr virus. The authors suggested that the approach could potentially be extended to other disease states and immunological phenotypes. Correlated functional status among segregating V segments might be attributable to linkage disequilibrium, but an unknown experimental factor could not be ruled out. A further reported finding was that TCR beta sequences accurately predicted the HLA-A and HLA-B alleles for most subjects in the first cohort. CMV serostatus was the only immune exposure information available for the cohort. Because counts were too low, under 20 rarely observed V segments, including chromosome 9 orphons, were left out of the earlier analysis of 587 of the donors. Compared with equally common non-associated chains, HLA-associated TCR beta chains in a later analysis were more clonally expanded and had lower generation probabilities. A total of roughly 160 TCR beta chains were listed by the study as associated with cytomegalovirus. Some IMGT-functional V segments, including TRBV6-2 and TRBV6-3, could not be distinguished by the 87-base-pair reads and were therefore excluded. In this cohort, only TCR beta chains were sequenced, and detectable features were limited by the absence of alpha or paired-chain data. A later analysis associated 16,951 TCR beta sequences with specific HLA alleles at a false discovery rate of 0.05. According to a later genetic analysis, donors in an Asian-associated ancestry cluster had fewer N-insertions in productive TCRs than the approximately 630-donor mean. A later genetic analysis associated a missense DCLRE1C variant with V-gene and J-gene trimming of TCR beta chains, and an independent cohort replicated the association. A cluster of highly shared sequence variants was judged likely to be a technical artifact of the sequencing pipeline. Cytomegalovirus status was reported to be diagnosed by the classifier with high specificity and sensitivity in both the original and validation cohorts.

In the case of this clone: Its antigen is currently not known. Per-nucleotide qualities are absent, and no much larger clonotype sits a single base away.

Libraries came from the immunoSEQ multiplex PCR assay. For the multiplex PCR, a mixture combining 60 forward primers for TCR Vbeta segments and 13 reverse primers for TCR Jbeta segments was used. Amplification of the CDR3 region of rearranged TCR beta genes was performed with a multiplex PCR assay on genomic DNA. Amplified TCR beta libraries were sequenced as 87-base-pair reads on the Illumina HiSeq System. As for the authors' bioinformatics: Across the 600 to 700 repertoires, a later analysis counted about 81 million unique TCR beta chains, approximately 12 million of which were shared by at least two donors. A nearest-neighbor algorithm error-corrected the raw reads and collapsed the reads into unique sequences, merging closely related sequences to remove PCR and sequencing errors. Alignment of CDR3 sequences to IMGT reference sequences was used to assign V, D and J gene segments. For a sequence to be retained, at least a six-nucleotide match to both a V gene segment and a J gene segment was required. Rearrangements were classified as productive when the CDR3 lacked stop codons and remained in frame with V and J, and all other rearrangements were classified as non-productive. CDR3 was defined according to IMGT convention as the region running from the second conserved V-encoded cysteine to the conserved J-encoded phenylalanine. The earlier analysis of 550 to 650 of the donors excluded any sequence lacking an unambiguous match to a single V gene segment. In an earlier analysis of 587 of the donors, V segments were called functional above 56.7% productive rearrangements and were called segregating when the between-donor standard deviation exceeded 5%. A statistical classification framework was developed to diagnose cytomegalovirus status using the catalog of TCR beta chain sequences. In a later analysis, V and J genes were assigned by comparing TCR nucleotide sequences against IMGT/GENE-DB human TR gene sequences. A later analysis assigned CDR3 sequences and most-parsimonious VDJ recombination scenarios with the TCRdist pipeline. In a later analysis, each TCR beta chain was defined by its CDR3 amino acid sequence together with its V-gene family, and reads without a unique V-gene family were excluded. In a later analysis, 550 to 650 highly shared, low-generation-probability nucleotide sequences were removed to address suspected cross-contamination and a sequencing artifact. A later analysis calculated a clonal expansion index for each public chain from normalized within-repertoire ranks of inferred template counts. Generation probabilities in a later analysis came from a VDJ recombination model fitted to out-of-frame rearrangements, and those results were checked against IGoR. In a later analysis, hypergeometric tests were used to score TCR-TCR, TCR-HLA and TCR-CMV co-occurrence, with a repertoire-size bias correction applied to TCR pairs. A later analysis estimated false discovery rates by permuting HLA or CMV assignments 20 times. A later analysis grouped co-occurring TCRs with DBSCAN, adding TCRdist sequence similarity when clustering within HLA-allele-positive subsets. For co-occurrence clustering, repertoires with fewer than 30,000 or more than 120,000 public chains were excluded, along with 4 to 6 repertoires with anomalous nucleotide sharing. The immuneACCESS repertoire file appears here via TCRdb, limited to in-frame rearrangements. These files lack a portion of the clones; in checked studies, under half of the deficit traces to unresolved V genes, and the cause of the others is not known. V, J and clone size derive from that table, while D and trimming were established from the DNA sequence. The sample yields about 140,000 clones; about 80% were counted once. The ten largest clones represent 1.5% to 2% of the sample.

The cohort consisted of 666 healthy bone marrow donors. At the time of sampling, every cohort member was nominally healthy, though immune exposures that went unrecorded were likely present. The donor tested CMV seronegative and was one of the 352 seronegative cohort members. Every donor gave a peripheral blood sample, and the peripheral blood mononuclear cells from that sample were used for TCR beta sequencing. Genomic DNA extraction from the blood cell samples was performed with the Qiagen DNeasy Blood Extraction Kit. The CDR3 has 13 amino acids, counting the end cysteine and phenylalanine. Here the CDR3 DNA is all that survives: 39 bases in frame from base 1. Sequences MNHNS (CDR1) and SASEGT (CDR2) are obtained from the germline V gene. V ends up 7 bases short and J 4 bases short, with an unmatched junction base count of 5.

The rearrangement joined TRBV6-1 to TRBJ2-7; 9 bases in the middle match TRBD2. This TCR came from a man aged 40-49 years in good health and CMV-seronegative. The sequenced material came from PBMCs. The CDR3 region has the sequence CASKLAGGYEQYF. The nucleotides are TGTGCCAGCAAACTCGCGGGAGGGTACGAGCAGTACTTC.